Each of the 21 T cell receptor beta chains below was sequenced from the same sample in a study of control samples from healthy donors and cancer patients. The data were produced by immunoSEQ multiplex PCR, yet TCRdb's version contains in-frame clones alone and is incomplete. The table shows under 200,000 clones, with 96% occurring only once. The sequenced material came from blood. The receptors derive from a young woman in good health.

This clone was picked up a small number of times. This CDR3 reads CAWSVQRGNEQFF. CDR3 bases: TGTGCCTGGAGTGTTCAGAGAGGAAATGAGCAGTTCTTC. The genes are TRBV30 and TRBJ2-1; D is unresolved. The V end was cut by 0 bases, the J end by 7 bases, with 10 bases between. Germline V CDR1 and CDR2: GTSNPN, SVGIG (reference sequence). The CDR3 consists of 13 residues.

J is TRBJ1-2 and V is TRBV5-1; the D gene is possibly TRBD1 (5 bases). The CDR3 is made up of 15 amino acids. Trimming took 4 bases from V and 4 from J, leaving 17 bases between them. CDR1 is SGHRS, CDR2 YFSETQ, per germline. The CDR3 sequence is CASSLGEGPTYGYTF. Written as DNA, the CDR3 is TGCGCCAGCAGCCTAGGAGAGGGACCTACCTATGGCTACACCTTC.

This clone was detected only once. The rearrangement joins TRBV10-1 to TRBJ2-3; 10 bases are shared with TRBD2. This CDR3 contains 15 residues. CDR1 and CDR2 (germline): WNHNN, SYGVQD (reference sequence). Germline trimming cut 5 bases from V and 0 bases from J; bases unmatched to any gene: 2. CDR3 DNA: TGCGCCAGCAGTACTAGCGGGGCTAGCACAGATACGCAGTATTTT. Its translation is CASSTSGASTDTQYF.

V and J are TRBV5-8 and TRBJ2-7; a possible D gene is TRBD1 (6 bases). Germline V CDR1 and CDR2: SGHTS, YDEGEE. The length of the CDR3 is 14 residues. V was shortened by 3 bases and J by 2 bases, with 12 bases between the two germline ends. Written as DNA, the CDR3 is TGTGCCAGCAGCTCGCAGGGGTTCACCTACGAGCAGTACTTC. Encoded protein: CASSSQGFTYEQYF.

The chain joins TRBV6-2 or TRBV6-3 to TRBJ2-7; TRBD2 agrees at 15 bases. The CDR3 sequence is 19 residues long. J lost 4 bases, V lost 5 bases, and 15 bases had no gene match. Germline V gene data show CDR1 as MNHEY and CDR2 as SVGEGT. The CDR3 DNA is TGTGCCAGCAGTCCGATCCTAAGGACTAGCGGGGGGGAGGAATACGAGCAGTACTTC. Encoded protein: CASSPILRTSGGEEYEQYF.

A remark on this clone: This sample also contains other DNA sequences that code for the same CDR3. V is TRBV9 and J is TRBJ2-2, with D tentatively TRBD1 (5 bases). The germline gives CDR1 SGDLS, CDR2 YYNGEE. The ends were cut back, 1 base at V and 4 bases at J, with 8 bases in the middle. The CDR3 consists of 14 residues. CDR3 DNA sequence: TGTGCCAGCAGCGTAACAGGAGCCACCGGGGAGCTGTTTTTT. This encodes CASSVTGATGELFF.

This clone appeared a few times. The CDR3 loop reads CASSLKHSGANVLTF. In DNA form, the CDR3 reads TGTGCCAGCAGCTTGAAACACTCTGGGGCCAACGTCCTGACTTTC. The V gene is TRBV5-4, the J gene TRBJ2-6; D remains unclear. CDR3 length: 15 residues. CDR1 SGHNT and CDR2 YYREEE come from the germline V gene (reference sequence). V lost 1 base and J lost 0, with 5 bases in between.

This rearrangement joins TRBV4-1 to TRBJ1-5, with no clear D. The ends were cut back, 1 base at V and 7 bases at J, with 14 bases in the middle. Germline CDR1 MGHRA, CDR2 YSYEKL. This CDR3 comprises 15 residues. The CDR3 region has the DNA TGCGCCAGCAGCCAAGTATTGTCCTTGGGGCAGCCCCAGCATTTT. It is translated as CASSQVLSLGQPQHF.

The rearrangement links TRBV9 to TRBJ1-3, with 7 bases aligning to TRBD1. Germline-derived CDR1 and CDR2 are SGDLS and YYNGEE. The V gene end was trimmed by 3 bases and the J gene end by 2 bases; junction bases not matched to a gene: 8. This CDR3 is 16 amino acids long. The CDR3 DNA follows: TGTGCCAGCAGCGCAGGGGGGGGTTTCGCTGGAAACACCATATATTTT. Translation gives CASSAGGGFAGNTIYF.

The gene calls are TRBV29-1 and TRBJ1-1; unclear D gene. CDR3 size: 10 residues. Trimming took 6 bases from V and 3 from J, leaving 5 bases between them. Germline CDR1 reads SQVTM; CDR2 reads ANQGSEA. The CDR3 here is CSVWDTEAFF. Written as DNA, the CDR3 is TGCAGCGTATGGGACACTGAAGCTTTCTTT.

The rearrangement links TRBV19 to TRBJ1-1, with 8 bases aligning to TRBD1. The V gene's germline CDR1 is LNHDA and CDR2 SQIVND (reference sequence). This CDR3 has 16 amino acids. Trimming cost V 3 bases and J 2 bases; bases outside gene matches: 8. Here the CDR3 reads CASSIWTGRVNTEAFF. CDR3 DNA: TGTGCCAGTAGTATTTGGACAGGGAGAGTCAACACTGAAGCTTTCTTT.

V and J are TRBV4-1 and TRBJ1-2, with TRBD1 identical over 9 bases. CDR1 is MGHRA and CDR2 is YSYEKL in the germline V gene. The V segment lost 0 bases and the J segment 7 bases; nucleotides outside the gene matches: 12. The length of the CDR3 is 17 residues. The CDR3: CASSQEVPGQGFSGYTF. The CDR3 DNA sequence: TGCGCCAGCAGCCAAGAAGTACCGGGACAGGGCTTCTCTGGCTACACCTTC.

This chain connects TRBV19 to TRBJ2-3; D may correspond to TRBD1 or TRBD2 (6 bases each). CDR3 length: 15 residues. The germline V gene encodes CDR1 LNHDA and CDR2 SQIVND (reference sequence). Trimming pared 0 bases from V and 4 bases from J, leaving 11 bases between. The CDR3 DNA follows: TGTGCCAGTAGTATAGATTCGGGGGCTGCAGATACGCAGTATTTT. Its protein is CASSIDSGAADTQYF. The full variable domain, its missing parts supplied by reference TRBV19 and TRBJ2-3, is DGGITQSPKYLFRKEGQNVTLSCEQNLNHDAMYWYRQDPGQGLRLIYYSQIVNDFQKGDIAEGYSVSREKKESFPLTVTSAQKNPTAFYLCASSIDSGAADTQYFGPGTRLTVL.

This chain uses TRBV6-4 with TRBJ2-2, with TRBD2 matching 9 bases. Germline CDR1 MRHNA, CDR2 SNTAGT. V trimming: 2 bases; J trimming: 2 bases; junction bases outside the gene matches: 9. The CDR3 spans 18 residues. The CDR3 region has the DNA TGTGCCAGCAGTGACAGAGGACTAGCGAGATTAAACACCGGGGAGCTGTTTTTT. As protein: CASSDRGLARLNTGELFF.

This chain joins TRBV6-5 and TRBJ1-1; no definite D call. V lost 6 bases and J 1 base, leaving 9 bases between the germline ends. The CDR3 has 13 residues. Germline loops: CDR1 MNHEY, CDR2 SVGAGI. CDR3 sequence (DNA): TGTGCCAGCAGAGTGGGCTGGAACACTGAAGCTTTCTTT. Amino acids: CASRVGWNTEAFF.

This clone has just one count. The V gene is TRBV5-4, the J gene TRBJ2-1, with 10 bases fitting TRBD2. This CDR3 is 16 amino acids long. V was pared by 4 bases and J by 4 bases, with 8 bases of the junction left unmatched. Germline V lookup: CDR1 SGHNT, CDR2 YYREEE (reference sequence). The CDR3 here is CASSPRGSGGYNEQFF. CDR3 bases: TGTGCCAGCAGCCCCCGGGGTAGCGGGGGGTACAATGAGCAGTTCTTC.

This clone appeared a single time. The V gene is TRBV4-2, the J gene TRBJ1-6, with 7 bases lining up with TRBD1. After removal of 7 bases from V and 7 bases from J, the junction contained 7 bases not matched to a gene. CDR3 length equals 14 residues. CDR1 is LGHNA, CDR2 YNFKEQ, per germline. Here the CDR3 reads CASKTGTGNSPLHF. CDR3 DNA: TGTGCCAGCAAGACAGGGACGGGAAATTCACCCCTCCACTTT.

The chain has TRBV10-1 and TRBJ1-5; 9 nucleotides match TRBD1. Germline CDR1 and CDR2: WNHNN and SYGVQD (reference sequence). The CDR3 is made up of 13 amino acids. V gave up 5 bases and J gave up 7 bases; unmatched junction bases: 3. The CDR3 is CASSLGQGQPQHF. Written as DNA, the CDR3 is TGCGCCAGCAGTTTGGGACAGGGCCAGCCCCAGCATTTT.

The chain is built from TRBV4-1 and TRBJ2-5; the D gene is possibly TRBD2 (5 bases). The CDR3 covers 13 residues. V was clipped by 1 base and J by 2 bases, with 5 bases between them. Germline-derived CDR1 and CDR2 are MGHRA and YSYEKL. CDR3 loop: CASSQGRQETQYF. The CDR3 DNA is TGCGCCAGCAGCCAAGGGAGGCAAGAGACCCAGTACTTC.

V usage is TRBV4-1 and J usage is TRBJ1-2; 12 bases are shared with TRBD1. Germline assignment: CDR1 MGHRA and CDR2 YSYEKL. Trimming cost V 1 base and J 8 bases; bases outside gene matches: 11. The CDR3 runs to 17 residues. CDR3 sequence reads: CASSQGFGGQGAWGYTF. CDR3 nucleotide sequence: TGCGCCAGCAGCCAAGGTTTTGGGGGACAGGGGGCGTGGGGCTACACCTTC.

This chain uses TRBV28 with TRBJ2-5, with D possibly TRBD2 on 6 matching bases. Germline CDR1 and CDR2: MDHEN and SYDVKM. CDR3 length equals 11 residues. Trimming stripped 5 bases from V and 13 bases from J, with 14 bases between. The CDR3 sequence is CASSQGLKSYF. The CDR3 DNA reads TGTGCCAGCAGTCAGGGACTCAAATCGTACTTC.